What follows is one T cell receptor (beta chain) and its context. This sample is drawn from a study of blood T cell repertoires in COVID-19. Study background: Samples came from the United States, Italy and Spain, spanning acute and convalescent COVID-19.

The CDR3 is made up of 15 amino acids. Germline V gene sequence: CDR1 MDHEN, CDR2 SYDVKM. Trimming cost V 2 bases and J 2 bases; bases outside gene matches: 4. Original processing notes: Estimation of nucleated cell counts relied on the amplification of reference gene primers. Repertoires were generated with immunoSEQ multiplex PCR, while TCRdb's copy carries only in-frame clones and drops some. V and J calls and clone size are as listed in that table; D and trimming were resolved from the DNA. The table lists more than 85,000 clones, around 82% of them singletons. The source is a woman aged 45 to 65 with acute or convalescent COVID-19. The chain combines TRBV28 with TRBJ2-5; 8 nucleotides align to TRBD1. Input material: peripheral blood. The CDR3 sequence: CASSLPRGLQETQYF. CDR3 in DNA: TGTGCCAGCAGTTTACCCAGGGGGCTTCAAGAGACCCAGTACTTC.